The 5 T cell receptor beta chains given below trace back to one sample, sequenced in a study of T cells after somatic rescue of genetic block. Clones were read by immunoSEQ multiplex PCR, and TCRdb kept only the in-frame ones, dropping some. The profile shows 95,000 to 120,000 clones, 85% to 95% of them singletons. The sequencing sample was made of peripheral blood mononuclear cells (PBMCs). These receptors originate from a woman between 18 and 29 years old.

V and J are TRBV6-4 and TRBJ2-2, with TRBD2 identical over 8 bases. This CDR3 has 15 amino acids. Germline V lookup: CDR1 MRHNA, CDR2 SNTAGT. Trimming cost V 6 bases and J 0 bases; bases outside gene matches: 3. CDR3 sequence reads: CASRATSANTGELFF. CDR3 nucleotides: TGTGCCAGCAGAGCGACTAGCGCGAACACCGGGGAGCTGTTTTTT.

The CDR3 DNA reads as TGCGCCAGCAGCTTGGTAACCTCCCAAGAGACCCAGTACTTC. It translates to CASSLVTSQETQYF. The gene calls are TRBV5-1 and TRBJ2-5; D gene uncertain. This CDR3 has 14 residues. V gave up 0 bases and J gave up 1 base, with 7 bases separating them. Germline V gives CDR1 SGHRS, CDR2 YFSETQ.

The gene calls are TRBV7-3 and TRBJ2-1; D is perhaps TRBD2 (5 bases). Per the germline V gene, CDR1 is SGHTA and CDR2 is FQGTGA. The CDR3 consists of 15 residues. V gave up 5 bases and J gave up 8 bases, with 19 bases separating them. In DNA form, the CDR3 reads TGTGCCAGCAGCCCTGCGACCACTAGTTTCGATGAGCAGTTCTTC. The encoded protein is CASSPATTSFDEQFF.

This clone has only a few counts. The chain combines TRBV5-6 with TRBJ2-2; TRBD1 is a possible D gene (6 bases). Germline V gene lookup returns CDR1 SGHDT and CDR2 YYEEEE. Trimming left V 4 bases short and J 7 bases short, with 14 bases between. The CDR3 sequence is 14 residues long. Here the CDR3 reads CASSGRTGYGELFF. CDR3 nucleotides: TGTGCCAGCAGCGGGCGAACAGGGTACGGGGAGCTGTTTTTT.

This clone was observed a single time. The chain is built from TRBV4-1 and TRBJ1-6; D remains unclear. The CDR3 runs 12 residues. Deletions cut 2 bases from V and 13 bases from J, with 9 bases between. Germline CDR1 MGHRA, CDR2 YSYEKL. The CDR3 sequence: CASSQIAGPLHF. The CDR3, as DNA: TGCGCCAGCAGCCAAATCGCCGGTCCCCTCCACTTT.